These 27 T cell receptor beta chains were sequenced from one sample in a study of blood T cell repertoires in COVID-19. Profiling relied on immunoSEQ multiplex PCR, and the TCRdb table lists in-frame clones only, not all of them. The sample carries about 35,000 clones, about 85% recorded once. Sequenced: peripheral blood. These receptors were collected from a man aged 55 to 70 with active or convalescent COVID-19.

DNA for the CDR3: TGTGCCAGCAGCCTTTCTCGACAGGCCGCCAATTCACCCCTCCACTTT. It encodes CASSLSRQAANSPLHF. The chain links TRBV16 to TRBJ1-6, with a tentative D call TRBD1 (6 bases). The CDR3 totals 16 residues. Trimming removed 4 bases from V and 7 bases from J, with 17 bases in between. Germline V gene sequence: CDR1 KGHSY, CDR2 FQNENV.

The J gene is TRBJ1-6, the V gene TRBV19, with D unresolved. The germline V and J ends were trimmed by 3 bases and 10 bases, with 25 bases remaining between them. The CDR3 runs to 18 residues. Germline CDR1 reads LNHDA; CDR2 reads SQIVND (reference sequence). The CDR3 DNA is TGTGCCAGTAGTATGCGGTCCCTTGCCGCTCCCGGTGAATCACCCCTCCACTTT. Its protein is CASSMRSLAAPGESPLHF.

The V and J genes are TRBV11-2 and TRBJ2-1; TRBD2 matches at 7 bases. Per germline, CDR1 SGHAT and CDR2 FQNNGV. Unmatched junction bases numbered 15, after V lost 6 bases and J lost 10 bases. The CDR3 has 15 amino acids. The CDR3 DNA is TGTGCCAGCAGTTCCCACGTGGGAGGGCCGAAAGAGCAGTTCTTC. Translation: CASSSHVGGPKEQFF. The full variable domain, in which reference TRBV11-2 and TRBJ2-1 provide the parts outside the CDR3, is EAGVAQSPRYKIIEKRQSVAFWCNPISGHATLYWYQQILGQGPKLLIQFQNNGVVDDSQLPKDRFSAERLKGVDSTLKIQPAKLEDSAVYLCASSSHVGGPKEQFFGPGTRLTVL.

V usage is TRBV20-1 and J usage is TRBJ2-4; 8 bases line up with TRBD2. The CDR3 is 11 amino acids. CDR1 DFQATT and CDR2 SNEGSKA come from the germline V gene (reference sequence). J lost 6 bases, V lost 8 bases, and 3 bases had no gene match. The CDR3 DNA is TGCAGTTCTGCGGGAGGAAACATTCAGTACTTC. This gives the protein CSSAGGNIQYF.

The chain has TRBV19 and TRBJ1-1; D gene uncertain. Germline CDR1 LNHDA, CDR2 SQIVND (reference sequence). Trimming shortened V by 1 base and J by 3 bases, and 18 bases separated the two germline ends. This CDR3 has 17 residues. In nucleotides, the CDR3 is TGTGCCAGTAGTATAGTTTGGCGGGCCCGGATGGACACTGAAGCTTTCTTT. It is translated as CASSIVWRARMDTEAFF.

The J gene is TRBJ2-1, the V gene TRBV24-1; 9 nucleotides line up with TRBD1. Germline values: CDR1 KGHDR, CDR2 SFDVKD. CDR3 length equals 13 residues. V was pared by 9 bases and J by 9 bases, with 8 bases of the junction left unmatched. The CDR3 DNA reads as TGTGCCACCTCCGGGACAGGGTTTGTTGAGCAGTTCTTC. This encodes CATSGTGFVEQFF.

The chain is built from TRBV7-2 and TRBJ1-1; TRBD1 is a possible D gene (6 bases). The CDR3 length is 13 residues. V was shortened by 1 base and J by 6 bases, with 9 bases between the two germline ends. CDR1 and CDR2 (germline): SGHTA, FQGNSA. The CDR3 region has the DNA TGTGCCAGCAGCTTAGAGGGGGGGCCTGAAGCTTTCTTT. As protein: CASSLEGGPEAFF.

A single count supports this clone. V and J are TRBV7-8 and TRBJ1-2, with a weak D call TRBD1 (6 bases). CDR1 is SGHVS, CDR2 FQNEAQ, per germline. The CDR3 is made up of 15 amino acids. V lost 0 bases to trimming and J lost 2 bases, with 10 bases between them. The CDR3: CASSLATGQNYGYTF. The CDR3 nucleotides are TGTGCCAGCAGCTTAGCTACCGGACAGAACTATGGCTACACCTTC.

This chain links TRBV7-9 with TRBJ1-4; D remains ambiguous. Trimming took 2 bases from V and 7 from J, leaving 8 bases between them. The CDR3 has 13 residues. In germline, CDR1 is SEHNR, CDR2 FQNEAQ (reference sequence). The CDR3 DNA sequence: TGTGCCAGCAGCTTAATGCAGGCTGAAAAACTGTTTTTT. The encoded protein is CASSLMQAEKLFF.

The CDR3 DNA is TGTGCCAGCAGCCGCTACTCCCCGGGAGGGGACAATGAGCAGTTCTTC. It is translated as CASSRYSPGGDNEQFF. The genes are TRBV6-6 and TRBJ2-1, with 8 bases matching TRBD2. The trim removed 6 bases at V and 5 bases at J, leaving 12 bases unmatched. This CDR3 is 16 amino acids long. From germline, CDR1 is MNHNY and CDR2 SVGAGI (reference sequence).

This sequence joins TRBV29-1 and TRBJ2-5, with 8 bases aligning to TRBD1. J was trimmed by 4 bases and V by 6 bases; bases with no gene match: 10. The CDR3 loop spans 14 amino acids. Germline-derived CDR1 and CDR2 are SQVTM and ANQGSEA. The CDR3 coding sequence is TGCAGCGTCGCGGGCGGGACAGGCAGAGAGACCCAGTACTTC. It encodes CSVAGGTGRETQYF.

This clone was seen only once. The chain is built from TRBV29-1 and TRBJ2-1; no firm D call. This CDR3 is 15 amino acids long. The V gene lost 1 base and the J gene lost 6 bases, with 16 bases spanning the gap. Germline-derived CDR1 and CDR2 are SQVTM and ANQGSEA. The CDR3 here is CSVEGASWSTNEQFF. CDR3 nucleotide sequence: TGCAGCGTTGAAGGCGCTAGTTGGAGTACCAATGAGCAGTTCTTC.

The chain employs TRBV6-6 and TRBJ2-1; 9 bases match TRBD2. This CDR3 has 17 amino acids. Trimming cost V 6 bases and J 1 base; bases outside gene matches: 10. Germline V gene data show CDR1 as MNHNY and CDR2 as SVGAGI (reference sequence). The CDR3 nucleotides read TGTGCCAGCAGACGAGCTCTTAGCGGGGGATCCTACAATGAGCAGTTCTTC. Its protein product is CASRRALSGGSYNEQFF.

The V call is TRBV19, the J call TRBJ1-6; 9 nucleotides align to TRBD1. The germline gives CDR1 LNHDA, CDR2 SQIVND (reference sequence). V trimming: 4 bases; J trimming: 6 bases; junction bases outside the gene matches: 1. The CDR3 contains 14 residues. The CDR3 DNA is TGTGCCAGTAGTAACAGGGGGCTTAATTCACCCCTCCACTTT. It encodes CASSNRGLNSPLHF.

The CDR3 loop reads CASSQDRGETQYF. The CDR3 DNA reads TGTGCCAGCAGCCAGGACAGGGGCGAGACCCAGTACTTC. The chain carries TRBV5-6 and TRBJ2-5; 9 bases line up with TRBD1. Unmatched junction bases numbered 3, after V lost 4 bases and J lost 5 bases. Germline V gene lookup returns CDR1 SGHDT and CDR2 YYEEEE. CDR3 length: 13 amino acids.

V is TRBV7-9 and J is TRBJ2-5, with 9 bases aligning to TRBD1. Germline values: CDR1 SEHNR, CDR2 FQNEAQ (reference sequence). V gave up 8 bases and J gave up 6 bases; unmatched junction bases: 7. The CDR3 is 13 amino acids. CDR3 bases: TGTGCCAGCTTACAGGGGGCGGGAAAGACCCAGTACTTC. As protein: CASLQGAGKTQYF.

The rearrangement joins TRBV3-1 (or the pseudogene TRBV3-2) to TRBJ1-5; possible D gene TRBD1, 5 bases. V was shortened by 3 bases and J by 4 bases, with 7 bases between the two germline ends. Looked up from germline, CDR1 is LGHDT and CDR2 is YNNKEL (reference sequence). This CDR3 region has 13 residues. The CDR3 coding sequence is TGTGCCAGCAGCCACGGGGGAAATCAGCCCCAGCATTTT. It codes for CASSHGGNQPQHF.

In its sample, this clone was seen many times. The chain combines TRBV7-6 with TRBJ2-2; tentatively, D is TRBD2 (6 bases). The CDR3 has 14 amino acids. Trimming removed 5 bases at V and 4 bases at J, with 11 bases between. Germline V lookup: CDR1 SGHVS, CDR2 FNYEAQ. CDR3 in amino acids: CASSAGTLTGELFF. The DNA of the CDR3 is TGTGCCAGCAGCGCCGGGACTCTCACCGGGGAGCTGTTTTTT.

This clone was counted only a few times. This sequence joins TRBV19 and TRBJ1-1; 9 positions match TRBD1. The CDR3 contains 15 residues. Germline CDR1 reads LNHDA; CDR2 reads SQIVND (reference sequence). V dropped 2 bases and J dropped 1; count of bases not matched to a gene: 2. The CDR3 spells CASSITGGPNTEAFF. DNA of the CDR3: TGTGCCAGTAGTATAACAGGGGGCCCGAACACTGAAGCTTTCTTT.

This clone appeared once. The chain links TRBV6-5 to TRBJ2-7; 11 bases agree with TRBD2. After removal of 8 bases from V and 6 bases from J, the junction contained 9 bases not matched to a gene. Germline CDR1 is MNHEY and CDR2 is SVGAGI. There are 14 residues in the CDR3. CDR3 residues: CASAVVAGGGEQYV. Written as DNA, the CDR3 is TGTGCCAGCGCGGTAGTAGCGGGAGGGGGCGAGCAGTACGTC.

Written as DNA, the CDR3 is TGTGCCAGCGGGCTAACGATGACGGTAAAAGAGACCCAGTACTTC. Its protein product is CASGLTMTVKETQYF. The chain has TRBV28 and TRBJ2-5; D call uncertain. The ends were cut back, 8 bases at V and 3 bases at J, with 19 bases in the middle. The CDR3 length is 15 residues. CDR1 MDHEN and CDR2 SYDVKM come from the germline V gene.

The V gene is TRBV11-2, the J gene TRBJ2-1, with 10 positions matching TRBD2. Per the germline V gene, CDR1 is SGHAT and CDR2 is FQNNGV. CDR3 length: 16 residues. Germline trimming cut 5 bases from V and 0 bases from J; bases unmatched to any gene: 4. The CDR3 is CASSRTSGSSYNEQFF. The DNA of the CDR3 is TGTGCCAGCAGCCGGACTAGCGGAAGCTCCTACAATGAGCAGTTCTTC.

The V and J genes are TRBV12-3 or TRBV12-4 and TRBJ1-5, with a tentative D call TRBD1 (5 bases). Trimming took 2 bases from V and 6 from J, leaving 5 bases between them. The CDR3 consists of 12 residues. The CDR3: CASSLRGQPQHF. The CDR3 DNA is TGTGCCAGCAGTTTAAGGGGTCAGCCCCAGCATTTT.

The CDR3 sequence: CASSFVGGGNEQFF. In DNA form, the CDR3 reads TGTGCCAGCAGCTTCGTTGGCGGGGGAAATGAGCAGTTCTTC. V and J are TRBV7-2 and TRBJ2-1, with TRBD2 matching 7 bases. This CDR3 spans 14 amino acids. Per germline, CDR1 SGHTA and CDR2 FQGNSA. V lost 3 bases, J lost 7 bases, and 6 bases stayed unmatched.

The genes are TRBV18 and TRBJ1-2; D uncertain. Germline-derived CDR1 and CDR2 are KGHSH and LQKENI. The V and J ends lost 6 bases and 6 bases respectively, with 17 bases between them. There are 14 residues in the CDR3. Here the CDR3 reads CASSPNSPQDGYTF. The CDR3 DNA reads as TGTGCCAGCTCGCCAAATTCTCCCCAGGATGGCTACACCTTC.

The rearrangement links TRBV11-2 to TRBJ1-4; no clear D. This CDR3 contains 14 residues. Germline CDR1 reads SGHAT; CDR2 reads FQNNGV. V shed 5 bases and J shed 7 bases, with 14 bases lying between them. The CDR3 DNA follows: TGTGCCAGCAGCCTACAAGTTCGAGGTGAAAAACTGTTTTTT. Translating gives CASSLQVRGEKLFF.

This clone came up once. V is TRBV7-9 and J is TRBJ1-3; 10 positions match TRBD1. The CDR3 is made up of 16 amino acids. After removal of 4 bases from V and 6 bases from J, the junction contained 9 bases not matched to a gene. CDR1 is SEHNR, CDR2 FQNEAQ, per germline (reference sequence). The CDR3 coding sequence is TGTGCCAGCAGCTGGCGACAGGGGGCGGCGGAAAACACCATATATTTT. Protein sequence: CASSWRQGAAENTIYF.